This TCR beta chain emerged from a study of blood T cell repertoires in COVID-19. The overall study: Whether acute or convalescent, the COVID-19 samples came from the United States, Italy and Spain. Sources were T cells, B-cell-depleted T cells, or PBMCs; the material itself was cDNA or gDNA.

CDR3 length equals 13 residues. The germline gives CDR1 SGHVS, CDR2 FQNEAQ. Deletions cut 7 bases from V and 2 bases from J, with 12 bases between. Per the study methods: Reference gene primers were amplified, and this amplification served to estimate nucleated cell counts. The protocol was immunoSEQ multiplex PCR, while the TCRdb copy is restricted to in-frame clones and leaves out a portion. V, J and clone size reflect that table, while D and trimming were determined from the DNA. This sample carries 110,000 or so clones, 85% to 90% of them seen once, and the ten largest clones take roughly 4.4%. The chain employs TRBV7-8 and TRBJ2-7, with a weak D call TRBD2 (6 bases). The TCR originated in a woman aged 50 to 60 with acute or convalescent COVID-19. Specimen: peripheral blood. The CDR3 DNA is TGTGCCAGCACTAAGGAGGGAACCTACGAGCAGTACTTC. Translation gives CASTKEGTYEQYF.